Listed below are T cell receptor beta chains from one sample, sequenced in a study of T-cell reconstitution after alpha-beta-depleted transplantation in children. TCRdb reanalysed the PCR reads using MiXCR and keeps one entry per CDR3 protein. This sample yields some 830,000 distinct CDR3 sequences, of which about 16% are seen a single time; approximately 5% belongs to the top ten. Specimen: PBMCs, mostly from graft donor cells, collected 360 days after TCRalphabeta/CD19-depleted stem cell transplant. The receptor source for this set is a male patient between 10 and 17 years old who had a stem cell transplant for acute lymphoblastic leukemia, so the T cells may come from the graft donor. The CDR3 runs from the conserved cysteine through the conserved F or W. The D gene is left open where the match is weak. Part of the rows lack a size; the others show once, few, many or a class for expanded clones.

NA,TRBJ2-3,NA,TRBV12-3/TRBV12-4,CASSRTRVDTQYF,TGTGCCAGCAGCAGAACCAGGGTGGATACGCAGTATTTT
NA,TRBJ2-7,NA,TRBV10-2,CASSEWGTGSYEQYF,TGCGCCAGCAGTGAGTGGGGGACGGGCTCCTACGAGCAGTACTTC
NA,TRBJ1-5,NA,TRBV28,CASTSDRTQPQHF,TGTGCCAGCACCTCCGACAGGACTCAGCCCCAGCATTTT
NA,TRBJ1-4,NA,TRBV5-1,CASSVQGRGEKLFF,TGCGCCAGCAGCGTCCAGGGTAGAGGTGAAAAACTGTTTTTT
NA,TRBJ2-4,NA,TRBV4-1,CASSLRVIAKNIQYF,TGCGCCAGCAGCCTCCGCGTCATCGCCAAAAACATTCAGTACTTC
NA,TRBJ2-2,many,TRBV6-1,CASSRRPPANTGELFF,TGTGCCAGCAGTCGACGGCCCCCAGCGAACACCGGGGAGCTGTTTTTT
NA,TRBJ2-5,NA,TRBV7-2,CASSPGLVSIETQYF,TGTGCCAGCAGCCCCGGTCTAGTTTCCATTGAGACCCAGTACTTC
TRBD2,TRBJ2-1,few,TRBV7-3,CASSPVGFREGSNEQFF,TGTGCCAGCTCCCCTGTGGGGTTTCGGGAGGGCAGTAATGAGCAGTTCTTC
NA,TRBJ1-1,NA,TRBV7-9,CASSYNRVVNTEAFF,TGTGCCAGCAGCTACAATCGGGTCGTAAACACTGAAGCTTTCTTT
TRBD1,TRBJ1-1,NA,TRBV6-2/TRBV6-3,CASSYLLGTGDSIEAFF,TGTGCCAGCAGTTACTTATTGGGGACAGGGGACTCGATTGAAGCTTTCTTT
NA,TRBJ1-2,few,TRBV7-2,CASRPSRSYGYTF,TGTGCCAGCAGGCCATCCCGGAGCTATGGCTACACCTTC
TRBD2,TRBJ2-1,few,TRBV5-5,CASSLGLAGVGHNEQFF,TGTGCCAGCAGCTTAGGACTAGCGGGAGTAGGGCACAATGAGCAGTTCTTC
TRBD1,TRBJ2-1,few,TRBV7-3,CASSLKSRQGAPLSSYNEQFF,TGTGCCAGCAGCTTAAAATCGAGGCAGGGGGCTCCTTTAAGCTCCTACAATGAGCAGTTCTTC
NA,TRBJ2-3,many,TRBV15,CATSRDLTDRTDTQYF,TGTGCCACCAGCAGAGATTTAACAGACCGCACAGATACGCAGTATTTT
NA,TRBJ2-3,few,TRBV5-1,CASSRRRPTGSDTQYF,TGCGCCAGCAGTCGACGGAGACCGACAGGCTCAGATACGCAGTATTTT
NA,TRBJ2-1,many,TRBV27,CASSSSGIEQFF,TGTGCCAGCAGTTCATCGGGGATTGAGCAGTTCTTC
TRBD1,TRBJ2-5,NA,TRBV12-3/TRBV12-4,CASSPQGAAQYF,TGTGCCAGCAGTCCCCAGGGGGCGGCTCAGTACTTC
NA,TRBJ1-4,few,TRBV20-1,CSAREGNRNEKLFF,TGCAGTGCTAGAGAAGGAAACAGGAATGAAAAACTGTTTTTT
NA,TRBJ2-7,NA,TRBV27,CASSSRAGLEQYF,TGTGCCAGCAGTTCAAGAGCAGGCCTCGAGCAGTACTTC
TRBD1,TRBJ2-1,few,TRBV20-1,CSALKGTGPYNEQFF,TGCAGTGCACTCAAAGGGACAGGGCCTTACAATGAGCAGTTCTTC
NA,TRBJ1-4,NA,TRBV27,CASSSTKLGATNEKLFF,TGTGCCAGCAGTTCAACTAAACTGGGTGCGACTAATGAAAAACTGTTTTTT
NA,TRBJ1-2,NA,TRBV12-3/TRBV12-4,CASRDTGLLNYGYTF,TGTGCCAGCAGGGATACAGGGTTGTTAAACTATGGCTACACCTTC
NA,TRBJ2-5,NA,TRBV4-1,CASTDVGKGETQYF,TGCGCCAGCACCGACGTGGGGAAAGGAGAGACCCAGTACTTC
NA,TRBJ2-7,NA,TRBV5-7,CASVPGRQRRINEQYF,TGTGCCAGCGTCCCGGGTAGACAGCGGAGGATCAACGAGCAGTACTTC
TRBD1,TRBJ1-5,NA,TRBV6-1,CASSDRDRAWNQPQHF,TGTGCCAGCAGTGACCGGGACAGGGCTTGGAATCAGCCCCAGCATTTT
TRBD1,TRBJ2-4,NA,TRBV5-6,CASSQLDRGPKNIQYF,TGTGCCAGCAGCCAGTTAGACAGGGGGCCCAAAAACATTCAGTACTTC
NA,TRBJ1-5,many,TRBV24-1,CATRRQVSNQPQHF,TGTGCCACCAGACGACAGGTGAGCAATCAGCCCCAGCATTTT
NA,TRBJ2-1,many,TRBV25-1,CASSDRYNEQFF,TGTGCCAGCAGTGACAGGTACAATGAGCAGTTCTTC
NA,TRBJ2-7,many,TRBV12-3/TRBV12-4,CASRGNRVGEQYF,TGTGCCAGCAGGGGCAACAGGGTGGGCGAGCAGTACTTC
NA,TRBJ2-3,NA,TRBV4-1,CASSRIAPSTDTQYF,TGCGCCAGCAGCCGAATAGCTCCTAGCACAGATACGCAGTATTTT
TRBD2,TRBJ2-3,NA,TRBV12-3/TRBV12-4,CASSPSQLAGTDTQYF,TGTGCCAGCAGTCCCTCCCAACTAGCGGGAACAGATACGCAGTATTTT
NA,TRBJ2-7,many,TRBV10-3,CAISEQGYEQYF,TGTGCCATCAGTGAGCAGGGCTACGAGCAGTACTTC
NA,TRBJ2-2,NA,TRBV20-1,CSARGGRWRRGELFF,TGCAGTGCTAGAGGGGGACGGTGGAGGAGAGGGGAGCTGTTTTTT
TRBD2,TRBJ2-3,NA,TRBV14,CASSRIAGLAGQYTQYF,TGTGCCAGCAGCCGCATCGCGGGACTAGCGGGACAGTATACGCAGTATTTT